These 11 T cell receptor beta chains were sequenced from one sample in a study of T-cell reconstitution after alpha-beta-depleted transplantation in children. Construction of the TCRbeta library involved unique molecular identifiers. In TCRdb, the PCR reads were re-called with MiXCR into one record per CDR3 protein. Of 550,000 to 600,000 distinct CDR3 sequences in the sample, roughly 23% were seen once. The material sequenced was PBMCs, mostly from graft donor cells, taken 360 days after TCRalphabeta/CD19-depleted stem cell transplant. The receptor set was obtained from a boy under two years old who had a stem cell transplant for acute myeloid leukemia, so the T cells may come from the graft donor.

The rearrangement joins TRBV29-1 to TRBJ2-1, with D maybe TRBD2 (7 bases). V was clipped by 0 bases and J by 5 bases, with 20 bases between them. Germline loops: CDR1 SQVTM, CDR2 ANQGSEA. This CDR3 is built from 17 residues. The CDR3 sequence is CSVEETMIERDNNEQFF. The CDR3 DNA reads as TGCAGCGTTGAAGAGACAATGATCGAGCGGGACAACAATGAGCAGTTCTTC.

J is TRBJ2-1 and V is TRBV7-9; the match to TRBD2 covers 7 bases. CDR3 size: 16 residues. The germline CDR1 and CDR2 sequences are SEHNR and FQNEAQ (reference sequence). V shed 2 bases, J shed 6 bases, and the junction held 10 bases outside the gene matches. The CDR3 DNA reads as TGTGCCAGCAGCTTATGGGCGGCGGGAGCCGGCAATGAGCAGTTCTTC. Translating gives CASSLWAAGAGNEQFF.

This clonotype was found many times. The V gene is TRBV4-1, the J gene TRBJ2-2, with a weak D call TRBD2 (6 bases). The CDR3 loop spans 16 amino acids. The germline CDR1 and CDR2 sequences are MGHRA and YSYEKL. V lost 0 bases to trimming and J lost 1 base, with 9 bases between them. The DNA for the CDR3 is TGCGCCAGCAGCCAAGATGGGACTGAGAACACCGGGGAGCTGTTTTTT. Protein sequence: CASSQDGTENTGELFF.

The J gene is TRBJ2-5, the V gene TRBV6-2 or TRBV6-3; no reliable D call. Per the germline V gene, CDR1 is MNHEY and CDR2 is SVGEGT. Trimming removed 6 bases at V and 7 bases at J, with 15 bases between. The CDR3 covers 13 residues. CDR3 loop: CASSSARVGTQYF. Here the CDR3 DNA reads TGTGCCAGCAGCTCCGCAAGGGTAGGGACCCAGTACTTC.

The CDR3 reads CASSMGRGGSTRTDTQYF. The CDR3 coding sequence is TGTGCCAGCAGCATGGGGCGGGGGGGATCCACACGCACAGATACGCAGTATTTT. The rearrangement uses TRBV11-2 and TRBJ2-3, with 9 bases identical to TRBD2. The CDR3 is 18 amino acids. The V gene end was trimmed by 5 bases and the J gene end by 1 base; junction bases not matched to a gene: 13. Germline V gives CDR1 SGHAT, CDR2 FQNNGV.

In its sample, this clonotype was seen a few times. The chain employs TRBV7-9 and TRBJ1-2; 10 nucleotides line up with TRBD1. J lost 4 bases, V lost 5 bases, and 7 bases had no gene match. The CDR3 has 15 residues. The germline CDR1 and CDR2 sequences are SEHNR and FQNEAQ (reference sequence). The CDR3 nucleotides read TGTGCCAGCAGCCGCGGGACAGGGGTCACCTATGGCTACACCTTC. It specifies CASSRGTGVTYGYTF.

The chain is built from TRBV7-9 and TRBJ1-1, with 8 bases identical to TRBD1. CDR1 is SEHNR, CDR2 FQNEAQ, per germline (reference sequence). The CDR3 totals 12 residues. The V and J ends lost 1 base and 10 bases, in that order; junction bases with no gene match: 2. The CDR3 region is CASSLVGTGAFF. Written as DNA, the CDR3 is TGTGCCAGCAGCTTAGTCGGGACAGGAGCTTTCTTT.

At least ten counts were recorded for this clonotype. The chain uses TRBV28 and TRBJ1-1, with D possibly matching TRBD1 (5 bases). CDR1 is MDHEN and CDR2 is SYDVKM in the germline V gene. The CDR3 spans 13 residues. Trimming shortened V by 3 bases and J by 3 bases, and 8 bases separated the two germline ends. The CDR3 DNA sequence: TGTGCCAGCAGTTTCAGGGAGGACACTGAAGCTTTCTTT. It yields the protein CASSFREDTEAFF.

Only a few counts were recorded for this clonotype. The rearrangement joins TRBV20-1 to TRBJ2-3, with 8 nucleotides matching TRBD2. The CDR3 is 15 residues long. Trimming at V came to 3 bases and at J to 2 bases, leaving 7 bases not matched to a gene. Germline CDR1 reads DFQATT; CDR2 reads SNEGSKA (reference sequence). The CDR3 coding sequence is TGCAGTGCTAGCACTAGCGGAACCGTCACAGATACGCAGTATTTT. Translating it yields CSASTSGTVTDTQYF.

Note on this clonotype: This may come from a read error, since a much larger clone is one base off. The CDR3 DNA reads as TGTGCCAGCAGCCTCCGGGACACCTACGAGCAGTGCTTC. This codes for CASSLRDTYEQCF. The V and J genes are TRBV27 and TRBJ2-7, with D possibly matching TRBD1 (6 bases). The germline CDR1 and CDR2 sequences are MNHEY and SMNVEV (reference sequence). The CDR3 spans 13 residues.

This clonotype came up many times. The chain combines TRBV6-5 with TRBJ2-1, with D hard to call. Trimming cost V 4 bases and J 4 bases, with 11 bases left between them. This CDR3 comprises 14 residues. CDR1 is MNHEY, CDR2 SVGAGI, per germline. The CDR3 region is CASSFSPGYNEQFF. In DNA, the CDR3 is TGTGCCAGCAGTTTTTCCCCCGGATACAATGAGCAGTTCTTC.